This TCR beta chain was obtained from a study of blood T cells in healthy people across ages. General study points: Strong correlation linked observed beta diversity and percent naive T cells. When set beside aged donors, long-lived donors presented more naive CD4+ cells and higher diversity.

This clonotype was observed a few times. Its antigen is not identified. No fewer than 6 million PBMCs went into each sample. Per individual sample, total RNA of at least 5.5 micrograms was extracted. The CDR3 has 18 residues. From germline, CDR1 is SQVTM and CDR2 ANQGSEA. Trimming pared 4 bases from V and 4 bases from J, leaving 27 bases between. For the second PCR, which ran for 7 to 11 cycles, a sample-barcoded 5' primer and a J-beta primer mix were used. MiXCR, run by TCRdb on the 5' RACE reads, gives a single entry per CDR3 protein. The sample consists of about 1 million distinct CDR3 sequences, more than 35% of them appearing once.

The sequence derives from a woman aged 60-75 years in good health. The chain uses TRBV29-1 and TRBJ2-3, with D possibly matching TRBD2 (7 bases). Sequenced sample: blood. The CDR3 nucleotides read TGCAGCGTTGTTGGGGCCCCTAGCGGAGGATACAGGGCAGATACGCAGTATTTT. This sequence encodes CSVVGAPSGGYRADTQYF.